The clone carrying this T cell receptor beta chain turned up a few times. The CDR3 consists of 12 residues. Trimming left V 5 bases short and J 3 bases short, with 5 bases between. Germline lookup yields CDR1 SEHNR and CDR2 FQNEAQ (reference sequence). This sample is part of a study of T cell changes during pregnancy in multiple sclerosis. Sequencing was performed with immunoSEQ multiplex PCR; in TCRdb, only in-frame clones are kept and a portion is missing. This sample yields 74,000 or so clones, of which 90% to 95% are seen a single time; 0.21% belongs to the top ten. The sequencing here drew on CD4+ T cells from peripheral blood mononuclear cells, taken before pregnancy. The source is a female donor with multiple sclerosis, enrolled in a pregnancy study. The rearrangement joins TRBV7-9 to TRBJ1-5, with no clear D. The DNA of the CDR3 is TGTGCCAGCAGCCGGGACAATCAGCCCCAGCATTTT. Translation gives CASSRDNQPQHF.